The entry that follows covers one T cell receptor beta chain sequence. Stimulators, some 200,000 irradiated and violet-dye-labeled cells, were plated with some 200,000 CFSE-labeled responder cells. The CDR3 has 14 residues. Between the trimmed V and J ends, which lost 2 bases and 6 bases, there was a span of 13 bases. From germline, CDR1 is MNHEY and CDR2 SMNVEV (reference sequence). Repertoires were generated with immunoSEQ multiplex PCR, while TCRdb's copy carries only in-frame clones and drops some. The sample shows some 1,700 clones, 35% to 40% of them seen only once. This sample was taken from a study of graft-versus-host responses after intestinal transplantation.

The sequence derives from a human patient who was an organ donor for intestinal transplantation. Source: alloreactive CD8+ T cells from a mixed lymphocyte reaction culture, taken before transplantation. Subset noted: CFSE-low proliferating T cells sorted from roughly 6-day pre-transplant mixed lymphocyte reaction (GvH or HvG direction). The rearrangement links TRBV27 to TRBJ1-1; D ambiguous. The CDR3 nucleotides are TGTGCCAGCAGTTTAGGCCTTGCTGGTCCTGAAGCTTTCTTT. This encodes CASSLGLAGPEAFF.